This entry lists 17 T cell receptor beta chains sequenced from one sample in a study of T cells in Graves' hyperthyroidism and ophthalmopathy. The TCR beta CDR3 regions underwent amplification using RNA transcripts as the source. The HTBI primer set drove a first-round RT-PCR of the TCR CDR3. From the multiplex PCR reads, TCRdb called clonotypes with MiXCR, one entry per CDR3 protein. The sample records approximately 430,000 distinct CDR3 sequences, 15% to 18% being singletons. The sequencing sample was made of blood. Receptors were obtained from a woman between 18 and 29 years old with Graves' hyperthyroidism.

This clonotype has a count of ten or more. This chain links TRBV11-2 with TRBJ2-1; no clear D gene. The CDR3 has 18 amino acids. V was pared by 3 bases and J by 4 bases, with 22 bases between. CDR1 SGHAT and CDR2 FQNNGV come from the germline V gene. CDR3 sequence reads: CASSFPEAGSLSYNEQFF. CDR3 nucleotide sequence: TGTGCCAGCAGCTTTCCCGAGGCAGGTTCCTTATCGTACAATGAGCAGTTCTTC.

The CDR3 region has the DNA TGTGCCAGCAGCCAAGTCGGGGATTCACCCCTCCACTTT. Translating gives CASSQVGDSPLHF. This chain uses TRBV4-2 with TRBJ1-6; D call uncertain. Trimming cost V 1 base and J 8 bases, with 6 bases left between them. The CDR3 runs to 13 residues. Germline V gene lookup returns CDR1 LGHNA and CDR2 YNFKEQ.

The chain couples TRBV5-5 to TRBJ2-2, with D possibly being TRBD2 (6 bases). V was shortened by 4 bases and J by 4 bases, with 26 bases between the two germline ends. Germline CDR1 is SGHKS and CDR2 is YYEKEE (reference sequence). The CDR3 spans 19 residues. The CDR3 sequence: CASSPDETRDFWGTGELFF. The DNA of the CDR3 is TGTGCCAGCAGCCCCGACGAGACTAGAGATTTTTGGGGCACCGGGGAGCTGTTTTTT.

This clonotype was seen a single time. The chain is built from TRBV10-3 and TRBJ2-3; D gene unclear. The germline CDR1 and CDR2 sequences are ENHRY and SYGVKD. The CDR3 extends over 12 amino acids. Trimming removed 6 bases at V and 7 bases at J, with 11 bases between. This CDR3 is CAISRHLNTQYF. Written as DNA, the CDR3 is TGTGCCATCAGCCGGCATTTAAATACGCAGTATTTT.

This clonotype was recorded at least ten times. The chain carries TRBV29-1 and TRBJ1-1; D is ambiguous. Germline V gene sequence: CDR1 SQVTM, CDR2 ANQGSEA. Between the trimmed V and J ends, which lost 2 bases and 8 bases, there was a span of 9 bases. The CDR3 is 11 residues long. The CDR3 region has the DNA TGCAGCGTTGAAAAGGATAGAGAAGCTTTCTTT. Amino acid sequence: CSVEKDREAFF.

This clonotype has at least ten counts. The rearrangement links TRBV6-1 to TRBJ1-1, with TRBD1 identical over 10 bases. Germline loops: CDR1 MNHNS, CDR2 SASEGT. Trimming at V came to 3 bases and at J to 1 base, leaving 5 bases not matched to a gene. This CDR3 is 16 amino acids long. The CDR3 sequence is CASSEGQGWGNTEAFF. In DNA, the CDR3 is TGTGCCAGCAGTGAGGGACAGGGGTGGGGGAACACTGAAGCTTTCTTT.

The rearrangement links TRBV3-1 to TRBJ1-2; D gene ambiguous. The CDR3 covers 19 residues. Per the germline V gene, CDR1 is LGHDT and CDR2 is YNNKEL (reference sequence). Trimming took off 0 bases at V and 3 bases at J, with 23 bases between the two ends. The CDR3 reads CASSQDLGTARSNHYGYTF. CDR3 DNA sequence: TGTGCCAGCAGCCAAGATCTTGGTACCGCAAGATCCAACCACTATGGCTACACCTTC.

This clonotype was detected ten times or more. CDR3 in amino acids: CASSQDRLARETQYF. CDR3 bases: TGTGCCAGCAGCCAAGATAGGCTGGCTCGTGAGACCCAGTACTTC. This chain links TRBV3-1 with TRBJ2-5; D unclear. V was pared by 0 bases and J by 5 bases, with 13 bases between. Germline V gene data show CDR1 as LGHDT and CDR2 as YNNKEL (reference sequence). The CDR3 spans 15 residues.

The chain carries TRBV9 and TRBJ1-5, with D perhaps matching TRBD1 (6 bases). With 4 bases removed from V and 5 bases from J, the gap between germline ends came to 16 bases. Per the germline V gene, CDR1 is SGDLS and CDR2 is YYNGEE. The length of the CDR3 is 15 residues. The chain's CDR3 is CASSTSPQGHQPQHF. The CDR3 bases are TGTGCCAGCAGCACCAGCCCGCAGGGGCATCAGCCCCAGCATTTT.

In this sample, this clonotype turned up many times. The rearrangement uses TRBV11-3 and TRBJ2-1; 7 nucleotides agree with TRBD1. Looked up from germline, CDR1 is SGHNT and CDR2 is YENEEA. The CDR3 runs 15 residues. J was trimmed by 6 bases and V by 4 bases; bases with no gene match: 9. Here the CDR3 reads CASSSGTANSNEQFF. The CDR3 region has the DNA TGTGCCAGCAGCTCCGGGACAGCCAACTCCAATGAGCAGTTCTTC.

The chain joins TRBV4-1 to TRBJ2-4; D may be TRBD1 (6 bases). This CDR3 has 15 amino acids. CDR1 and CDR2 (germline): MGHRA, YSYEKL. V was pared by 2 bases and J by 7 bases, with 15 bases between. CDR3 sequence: CASSQLMGQTNIQYF. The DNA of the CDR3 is TGCGCCAGCAGCCAACTAATGGGACAAACTAACATTCAGTACTTC.

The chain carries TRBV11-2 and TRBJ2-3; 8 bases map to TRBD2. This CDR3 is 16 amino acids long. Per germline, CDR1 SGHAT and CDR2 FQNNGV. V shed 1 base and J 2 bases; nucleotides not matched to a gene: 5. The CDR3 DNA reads TGTGCCAGCAGCTTAGTGGCTAGCGGGTACACAGATACGCAGTATTTT. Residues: CASSLVASGYTDTQYF.

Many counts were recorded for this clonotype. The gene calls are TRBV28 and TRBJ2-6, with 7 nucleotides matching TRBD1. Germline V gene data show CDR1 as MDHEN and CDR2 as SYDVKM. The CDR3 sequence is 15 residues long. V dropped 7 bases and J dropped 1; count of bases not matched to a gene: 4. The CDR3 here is CASKSQGSGANVLTF. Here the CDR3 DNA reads TGTGCCAGCAAGTCACAGGGGTCTGGGGCCAACGTCCTGACTTTC.

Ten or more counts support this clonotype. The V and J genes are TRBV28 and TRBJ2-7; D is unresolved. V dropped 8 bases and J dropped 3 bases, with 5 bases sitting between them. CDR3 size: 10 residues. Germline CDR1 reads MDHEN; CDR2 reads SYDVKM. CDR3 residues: CASGNYEQYF. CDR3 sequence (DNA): TGTGCCAGCGGGAACTACGAGCAGTACTTC.

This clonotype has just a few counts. CDR3 sequence (DNA): TGTGCCAGCAGTTACTATCAGGGGGTTTCCTACAATGAGCAGTTCTTC. Protein sequence: CASSYYQGVSYNEQFF. The chain carries TRBV6-6 and TRBJ2-1, with TRBD1 matching 7 bases. The germline CDR1 and CDR2 sequences are MNHNY and SVGAGI (reference sequence). This CDR3 is built from 16 residues. Trimming cost V 1 base and J 1 base; bases outside gene matches: 4.

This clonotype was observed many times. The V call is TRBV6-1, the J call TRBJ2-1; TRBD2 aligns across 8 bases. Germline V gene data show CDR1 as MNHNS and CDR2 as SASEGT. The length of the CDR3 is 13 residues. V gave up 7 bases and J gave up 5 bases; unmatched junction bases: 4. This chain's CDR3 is CASKLAVHNEQFF. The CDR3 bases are TGTGCCAGCAAACTAGCGGTCCACAATGAGCAGTTCTTC.

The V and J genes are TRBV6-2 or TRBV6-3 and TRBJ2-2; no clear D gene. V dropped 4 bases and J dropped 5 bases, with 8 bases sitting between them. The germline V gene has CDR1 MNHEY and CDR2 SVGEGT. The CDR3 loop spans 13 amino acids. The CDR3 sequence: CASSLEPTGELFF. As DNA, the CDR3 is TGTGCCAGCAGTTTGGAACCGACCGGGGAGCTGTTTTTT.